This TCR beta chain derives from a study of T cell responses to AZD1222 COVID-19 vaccine. Study details: Second-dose schedules of about 4 or about 12 weeks were combined. Notes on the study in general: Researchers took repertoire samples only after the peak T cell response had come. The donors showed a predominance of white British ancestry and of females, with possible underestimation of clonal diversity.

TCRdb's copy holds only in-frame clones and misses some; the assay was immunoSEQ multiplex PCR. This table has 110,000 to 150,000 clones, around 93% appearing once. In regard to this clone: The target antigen is unknown.

Per germline, CDR1 MNHEY and CDR2 SMNVEV (reference sequence). The V gene end was trimmed by 6 bases and the J gene end by 4 bases; junction bases not matched to a gene: 6. This CDR3 has 15 residues. The specimen was peripheral blood, collected on day 0 of AZD1222 vaccination. This clonotype originated in an adult in good health. V gene TRBV27 combines with J gene TRBJ1-2; 12 positions agree with TRBD1. CDR3: CASRPGQGAFYGYTF. The DNA of the CDR3 is TGTGCCAGCAGGCCGGGACAGGGGGCATTCTATGGCTACACCTTC.